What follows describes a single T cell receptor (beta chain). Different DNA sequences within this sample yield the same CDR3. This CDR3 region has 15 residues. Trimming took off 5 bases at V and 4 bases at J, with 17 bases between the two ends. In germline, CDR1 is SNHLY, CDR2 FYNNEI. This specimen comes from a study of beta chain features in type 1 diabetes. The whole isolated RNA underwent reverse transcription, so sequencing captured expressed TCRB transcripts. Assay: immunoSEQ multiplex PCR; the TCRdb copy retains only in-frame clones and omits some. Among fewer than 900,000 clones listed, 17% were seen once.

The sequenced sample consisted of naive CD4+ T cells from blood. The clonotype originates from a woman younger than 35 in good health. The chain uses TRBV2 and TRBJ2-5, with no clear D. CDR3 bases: TGTGCCAGCAGTTCATTAGCAGGAGCCGGAGAGACCCAGTACTTC. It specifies CASSSLAGAGETQYF. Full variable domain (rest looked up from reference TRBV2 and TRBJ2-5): EPEVTQTPSHQVTQMGQEVILRCVPISNHLYFYWYRQILGQKVEFLVSFYNNEISEKSEIFDDQFSVERPDGSNFTLKIRSTKLEDSAMYFCASSSLAGAGETQYFGPGTRLLVL.